This entry is about one T cell receptor (beta chain). The source of the sample is a study of shared clonotypes between healthy human individuals. Germline V gives CDR1 SEHNR, CDR2 FQNEAQ (reference sequence). Trimming took 0 bases from V and 6 from J; bases not matched to a gene: 9. The CDR3 totals 18 residues. TCRdb keeps only in-frame clones here, not all; method: immunoSEQ multiplex PCR. The table records hundreds of thousands of clones, less than 96% of them present only once. The chain links TRBV7-9 to TRBJ2-1; 12 bases agree with TRBD2. The sequencing sample was made of naive CD4+ T cells sorted from blood. Described subset: CD45RA+ positively selected. This receptor was obtained from a woman aged 25 to 39 in good health. CDR3 DNA sequence: TGTGCCAGCAGCTTAGCGTGGACTAGCGGGGTGAATTCCAATGAGCAGTTCTTC. This gives the protein CASSLAWTSGVNSNEQFF.